This T cell receptor (beta chain) was sequenced for a study of cytomegalovirus exposure and HLA in healthy donors. Study findings and constraints: A later analysis associated 15,000 to 20,000 TCR beta sequences with HLA alleles at a 0.05 false discovery rate.

CDR3 length: 15 residues. V was pared by 4 bases and J by 6 bases, with 10 bases of the junction left unmatched. Germline values: CDR1 SNHLY, CDR2 FYNNEI. PCR was performed using 60 Vbeta and 13 Jbeta primers. The data were produced by immunoSEQ multiplex PCR, yet TCRdb's version contains in-frame clones alone and is incomplete. The sample includes about 62,000 clones, 70% to 90% of them seen just once. Remarks on this clone: Its target is unknown.

This clonotype originated in a woman younger than 45 in good health and CMV-seronegative. Material: PBMCs. V gene TRBV2 combines with J gene TRBJ1-1; 8 bases map to TRBD1. Written as DNA, the CDR3 is TGTGCCAGCAGTGCAACTGGACAGGGAATATCTGAAGCTTTCTTT. It specifies CASSATGQGISEAFF. Looking up the rest from reference TRBV2 and TRBJ1-1 gives the full variable domain: EPEVTQTPSHQVTQMGQEVILRCVPISNHLYFYWYRQILGQKVEFLVSFYNNEISEKSEIFDDQFSVERPDGSNFTLKIRSTKLEDSAMYFCASSATGQGISEAFFGQGTRLTVV.